The clone carrying this T cell receptor beta chain was observed a handful of times. Its antigen remains unknown. This record comes from a study of T cells after yellow fever vaccination. Regarding the study as a whole: Abundant contaminating clonotypes from the bulk population could appear in FACS-sorted repertoires. Booster sampling recovered most clones from primary vaccination (about 97% CD4, approximately 90% CD8). A secondary response was less intense yet reached its peak sooner, at day 5 versus 15.

TCRdb re-analysed the 5' RACE reads in MiXCR, keeping a single row per CDR3 protein. Among about 250,000 distinct CDR3 sequences listed, more than 3.5% were seen once. This TCR was sampled from a man between 18 and 35 years old who received the YFV17D yellow fever vaccine. Sequenced here: PBMCs, sampled 15 days after the yellow fever booster vaccination.

This CDR3 reads CASSQKRGLGYTGELFF. The CDR3, as DNA: TGTGCCAGCAGCCAAAAAAGGGGGTTGGGGTACACCGGGGAGCTGTTTTTT. V usage is TRBV11-3 and J usage is TRBJ2-2; maybe TRBD1 (6 bases). The CDR3 has 17 amino acids. In germline, CDR1 is SGHNT, CDR2 YENEEA. Trimming took 5 bases from V and 3 from J, leaving 19 bases between them.